This TCR beta chain was obtained from a study of T cell responses to AZD1222 COVID-19 vaccine. Study summary: Pooling covered second doses at about 4 or about 12 weeks. Findings of the study overall: Dominant at 160-218 and 743-854, vaccine-associated CD4 TCRs also spanned spike.

A remark on this clone: Its matching antigen is unknown.

Profiled with immunoSEQ multiplex PCR; TCRdb holds only in-frame clones, not every one. The data show some 120,000 clones, approximately 85% seen once. The germline gives CDR1 MGHDK, CDR2 SYGVNS. The junction had 7 bases not matched to a gene; V was cut back by 6 bases and J by 7 bases. The CDR3 is 13 amino acids. This material consisted of peripheral blood, taken on day 0 of AZD1222 vaccination. The chain recombines TRBV25-1 with TRBJ1-2; TRBD1 matches at 8 bases. This TCR was recovered from an adult in good health. CDR3: CASRTGELGGYTF. The CDR3 DNA is TGTGCCAGCAGGACAGGGGAGTTAGGTGGCTACACCTTC.